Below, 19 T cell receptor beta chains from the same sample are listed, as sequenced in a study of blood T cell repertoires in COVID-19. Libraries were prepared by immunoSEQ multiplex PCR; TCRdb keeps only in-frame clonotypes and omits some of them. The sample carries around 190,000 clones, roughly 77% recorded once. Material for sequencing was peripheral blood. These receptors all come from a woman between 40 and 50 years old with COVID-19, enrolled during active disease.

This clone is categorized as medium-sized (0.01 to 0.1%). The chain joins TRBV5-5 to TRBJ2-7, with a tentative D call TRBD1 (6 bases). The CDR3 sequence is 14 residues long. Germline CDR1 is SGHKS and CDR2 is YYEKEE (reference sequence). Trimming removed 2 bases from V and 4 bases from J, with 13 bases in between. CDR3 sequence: CASSFGTLPYEQYF. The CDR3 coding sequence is TGTGCCAGCAGCTTTGGGACACTGCCTTACGAGCAGTACTTC.

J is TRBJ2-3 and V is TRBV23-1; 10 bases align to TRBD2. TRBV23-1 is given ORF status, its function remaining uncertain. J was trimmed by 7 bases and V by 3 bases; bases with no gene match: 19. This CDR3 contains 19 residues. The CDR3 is CASSQVRVKREGPPNTQYF. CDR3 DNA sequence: TGCGCCAGCAGTCAGGTTCGTGTAAAGCGGGAGGGCCCCCCGAATACGCAGTATTTT.

CDR3 protein: CASSRLAGGPSEQFF. The CDR3 region has the DNA TGTGCCAGCAGCCGCCTAGCGGGGGGGCCCTCTGAGCAGTTCTTC. The chain recombines TRBV3-1 (or the pseudogene TRBV3-2) with TRBJ2-1; 12 bases agree with TRBD2. The CDR3 is 15 residues long. CDR1 is LGHDT, CDR2 YNNKEL, per germline (reference sequence). With 4 bases clipped from V and 9 bases from J, the junction kept 7 bases outside the gene matches.

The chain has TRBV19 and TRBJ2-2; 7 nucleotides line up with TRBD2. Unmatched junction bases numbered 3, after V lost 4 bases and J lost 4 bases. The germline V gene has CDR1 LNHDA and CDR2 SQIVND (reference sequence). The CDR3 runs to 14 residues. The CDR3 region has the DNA TGTGCCAGTAGTAGCGGGAGCGGCACCGGGGAGCTGTTTTTT. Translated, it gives CASSSGSGTGELFF.

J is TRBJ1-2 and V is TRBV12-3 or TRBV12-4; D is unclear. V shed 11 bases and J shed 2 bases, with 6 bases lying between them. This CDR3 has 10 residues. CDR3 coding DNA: TGTGCCGTCAGGAACTATGGCTACACCTTC. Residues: CAVRNYGYTF.

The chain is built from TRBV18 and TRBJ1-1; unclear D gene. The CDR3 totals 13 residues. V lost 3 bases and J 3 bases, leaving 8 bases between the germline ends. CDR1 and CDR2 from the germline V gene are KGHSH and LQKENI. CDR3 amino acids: CASSPESYTEAFF. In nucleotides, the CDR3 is TGTGCCAGCTCACCGGAGTCGTACACTGAAGCTTTCTTT.

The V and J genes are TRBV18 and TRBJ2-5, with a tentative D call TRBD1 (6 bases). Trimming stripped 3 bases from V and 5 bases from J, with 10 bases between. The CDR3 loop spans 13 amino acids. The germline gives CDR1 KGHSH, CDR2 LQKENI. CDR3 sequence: CASSPGTGETQYF. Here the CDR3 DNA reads TGTGCCAGCTCACCTGGAACAGGGGAGACCCAGTACTTC.

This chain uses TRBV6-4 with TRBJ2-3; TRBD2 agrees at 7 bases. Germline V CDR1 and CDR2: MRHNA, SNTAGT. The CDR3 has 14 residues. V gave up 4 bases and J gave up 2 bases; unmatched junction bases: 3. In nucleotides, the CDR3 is TGTGCCAGCAGTGTGGGGACTACCACAGATACGCAGTATTTT. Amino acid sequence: CASSVGTTTDTQYF.

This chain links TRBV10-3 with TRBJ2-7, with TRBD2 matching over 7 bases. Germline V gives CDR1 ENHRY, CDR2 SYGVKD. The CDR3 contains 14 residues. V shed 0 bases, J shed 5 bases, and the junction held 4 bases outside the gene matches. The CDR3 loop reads CAISESSGRDEQYF. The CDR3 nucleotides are TGTGCCATCAGTGAGTCTAGCGGGCGGGACGAGCAGTACTTC.

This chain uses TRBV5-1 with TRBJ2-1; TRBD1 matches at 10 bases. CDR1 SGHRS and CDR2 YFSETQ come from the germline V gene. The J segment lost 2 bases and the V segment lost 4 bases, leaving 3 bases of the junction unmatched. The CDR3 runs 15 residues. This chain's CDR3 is CASSPTGGAYNEQFF. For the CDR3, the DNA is TGCGCCAGCAGCCCGACAGGGGGCGCCTACAATGAGCAGTTCTTC. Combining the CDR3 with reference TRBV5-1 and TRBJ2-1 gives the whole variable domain KAGVTQTPRYLIKTRGQQVTLSCSPISGHRSVSWYQQTPGQGLQFLFEYFSETQRNKGNFPGRFSGRQFSNSRSEMNVSTLELGDSALYLCASSPTGGAYNEQFFGPGTRLTVL.

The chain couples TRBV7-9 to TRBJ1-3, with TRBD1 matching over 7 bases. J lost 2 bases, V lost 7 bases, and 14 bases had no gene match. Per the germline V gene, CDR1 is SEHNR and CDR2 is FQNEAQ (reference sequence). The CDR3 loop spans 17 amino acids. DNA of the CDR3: TGTGCCAGCACCGGACAGGTGAATAGACCCGCTGGAAACACCATATATTTT. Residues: CASTGQVNRPAGNTIYF.

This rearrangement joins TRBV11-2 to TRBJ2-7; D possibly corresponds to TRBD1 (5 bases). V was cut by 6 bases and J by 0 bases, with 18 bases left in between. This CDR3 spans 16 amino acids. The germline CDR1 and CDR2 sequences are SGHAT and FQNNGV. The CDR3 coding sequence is TGTGCCAGCAGTATGGTCTGGGGCGTAAGCTCCTACGAGCAGTACTTC. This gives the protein CASSMVWGVSSYEQYF.

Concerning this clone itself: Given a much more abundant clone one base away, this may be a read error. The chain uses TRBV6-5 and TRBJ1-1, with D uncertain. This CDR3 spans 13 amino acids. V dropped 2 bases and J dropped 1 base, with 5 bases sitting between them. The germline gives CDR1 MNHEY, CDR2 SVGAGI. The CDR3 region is CASSYGGNTEAFF. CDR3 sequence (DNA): TGTGCCAGCAGTTACGGAGGGAACACTGAAGCTTTCTTT.

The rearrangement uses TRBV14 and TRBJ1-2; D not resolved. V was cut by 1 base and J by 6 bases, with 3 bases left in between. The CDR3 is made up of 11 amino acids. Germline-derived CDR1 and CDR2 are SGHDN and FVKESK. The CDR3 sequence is CASSQGDGYTF. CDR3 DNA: TGTGCCAGCAGCCAAGGCGATGGCTACACCTTC.

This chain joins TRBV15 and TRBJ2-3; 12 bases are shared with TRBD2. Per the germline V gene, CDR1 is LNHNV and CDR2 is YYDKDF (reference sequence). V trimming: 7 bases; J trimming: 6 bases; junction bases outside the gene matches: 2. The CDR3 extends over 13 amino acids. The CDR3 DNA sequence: TGTGCCACCAAGACTAGCGGGAGTGATACGCAGTATTTT. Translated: CATKTSGSDTQYF. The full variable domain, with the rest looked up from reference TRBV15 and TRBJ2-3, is DAMVIQNPRYQVTQFGKPVTLSCSQTLNHNVMYWYQQKSSQAPKLLFHYYDKDFNNEADTPDNFQSRRPNTSFCFLDIRSPGLGDTAMYLCATKTSGSDTQYFGPGTRLTVL.

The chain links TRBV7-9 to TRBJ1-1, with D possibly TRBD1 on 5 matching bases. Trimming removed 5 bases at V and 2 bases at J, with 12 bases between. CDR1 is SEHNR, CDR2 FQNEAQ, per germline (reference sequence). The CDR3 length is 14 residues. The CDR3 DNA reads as TGTGCCAGCAGCACGGGACTCCTTAACACTGAAGCTTTCTTT. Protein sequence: CASSTGLLNTEAFF.

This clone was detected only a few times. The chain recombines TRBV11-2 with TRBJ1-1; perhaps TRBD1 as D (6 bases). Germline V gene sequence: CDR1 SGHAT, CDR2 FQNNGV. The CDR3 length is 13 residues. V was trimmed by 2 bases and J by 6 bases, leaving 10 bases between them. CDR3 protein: CASSLTGLPEAFF. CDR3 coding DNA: TGTGCCAGCAGCTTAACAGGGTTACCTGAAGCTTTCTTT.

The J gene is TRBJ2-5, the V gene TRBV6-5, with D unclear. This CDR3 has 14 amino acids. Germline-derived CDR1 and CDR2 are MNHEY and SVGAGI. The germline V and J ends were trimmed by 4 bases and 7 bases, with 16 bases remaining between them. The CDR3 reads CASSSVGPSGTQYF. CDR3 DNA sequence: TGTGCCAGCAGTTCTGTCGGTCCGTCGGGGACCCAGTACTTC.

The CDR3, as DNA: TGTGCCAGCAGTTTACTCCCGGGACAGGGAGGCTACACCTTC. This sequence encodes CASSLLPGQGGYTF. The J gene is TRBJ1-2, the V gene TRBV6-5, with TRBD1 matching over 9 bases. V shed 4 bases, J shed 8 bases, and the junction held 8 bases outside the gene matches. Looked up from germline, CDR1 is MNHEY and CDR2 is SVGAGI. This CDR3 contains 14 residues.